This is a list of T cell receptor beta chains from one sample in a study of T cell changes during pregnancy in multiple sclerosis. The protocol was immunoSEQ multiplex PCR, while the TCRdb copy is restricted to in-frame clones and leaves out a portion. The top ten hold 0.4% to 0.5% of the sample, which has approximately 32,000 clones, 85% to 95% seen once. This specimen was CD4+ T cells from peripheral blood mononuclear cells, taken in the second trimester of pregnancy. The receptors were sampled from a female donor with multiple sclerosis, enrolled in a pregnancy study. CDR3s include the opening cysteine and the closing phenylalanine or tryptophan. A D gene is named only where the DNA matches it firmly. Clone size is shown for a subset of rows, as once, few, many or a class of expanded clone.

CDR3aa	CDR3nt	d_gene	v_gene	j_gene	abundance
CASRVGGDRTDTQYF	TGCGCCAGCAGGGTTGGGGGGGATCGCACAGATACGCAGTATTTT	TRBD2	TRBV5-1	TRBJ2-3	few
CASSQGGRPQHF	TGTGCCAGCAGCCAGGGGGGTCGGCCCCAGCATTTT	TRBD1	TRBV7-2	TRBJ1-5	NA
CASGQGLYYEQYF	TGTGCCAGCGGCCAGGGCCTTTACTACGAGCAGTACTTC	NA	TRBV6-1	TRBJ2-7	NA
CASRPGTSGRGDEQFF	TGTGCCAGCAGACCTGGGACTAGCGGGAGAGGGGATGAGCAGTTCTTC	TRBD2	TRBV5-4	TRBJ2-1	NA
CASSYQGARSDTQYF	TGTGCCAGCAGTTACCAGGGGGCGAGGTCAGATACGCAGTATTTT	TRBD1	TRBV6-6	TRBJ2-3	NA
CASRQGADTQYF	TGTGCCAGCCGCCAGGGGGCTGATACGCAGTATTTT	TRBD1	TRBV2	TRBJ2-3	NA
CASSMNRGETQYF	TGTGCCAGTAGTATGAACAGGGGAGAGACCCAGTACTTC	TRBD1	TRBV19	TRBJ2-5	NA
CASSLGPGQGAETQYF	TGCGCCAGCAGCTTAGGACCGGGACAGGGGGCAGAGACCCAGTACTTC	TRBD1	TRBV5-1	TRBJ2-5	NA
CASSLVQNTEAFF	TGTGCCAGCAGCTTAGTACAGAACACTGAAGCTTTCTTT	NA	TRBV7-2	TRBJ1-1	NA
CSVEQGPDTQYF	TGCAGCGTTGAACAGGGGCCAGATACGCAGTATTTT	NA	TRBV29-1	TRBJ2-3	few
CASSRQGNYGYTF	TGTGCCAGCAGTCGACAGGGGAACTATGGCTACACCTTC	TRBD1	TRBV2	TRBJ1-2	NA
CASSLTGVNTEAFF	TGCGCCAGCAGCTTAACAGGGGTGAACACTGAAGCTTTCTTT	TRBD1	TRBV5-1	TRBJ1-1	NA
CASSRQGGDTEAFF	TGCGCCAGCAGTCGTCAGGGAGGCGACACTGAAGCTTTCTTT	NA	TRBV5-1	TRBJ1-1	NA
CAWVAGSNSPLHF	TGTGCCTGGGTTGCGGGCAGTAATTCACCCCTCCACTTT	NA	TRBV30	TRBJ1-6	NA
CASSTGLASNTGELFF	TGCGCCAGCAGCACGGGACTAGCGTCGAACACCGGGGAGCTGTTTTTT	TRBD2	TRBV5-1	TRBJ2-2	NA
CASSFRQDEQYF	TGTGCCAGCAGCTTCAGACAGGACGAGCAGTACTTC	NA	TRBV7-6	TRBJ2-7	NA
CASSGGQGGYGYTF	TGTGCCAGCAGCGGGGGACAGGGGGGATATGGCTACACCTTC	TRBD1	TRBV9	TRBJ1-2	NA
CAWTLGSMYNEQFF	TGTGCCTGGACCCTAGGGAGTATGTACAATGAGCAGTTCTTC	NA	TRBV30	TRBJ2-1	NA
CASSSLSIPATRGNTIYF	TGTGCCAGCAGTTCCCTATCGATCCCCGCGACAAGAGGAAACACCATATATTTT	NA	TRBV11-2	TRBJ1-3	NA
CATSRGLDPAYEQYF	TGTGCCACCAGCAGGGGACTGGACCCAGCGTACGAGCAGTACTTC	NA	TRBV15	TRBJ2-7	NA